This is a list of T cell receptor beta chains from one sample in a study of T-cell memory formation after mild COVID-19. Each CDR3 protein is one row after TCRdb ran MiXCR on the 5' RACE reads. The table includes hundreds of thousands of distinct CDR3 sequences, about 20% detected once. The specimen was PBMCs or a T cell subset sorted from them (not recorded which). The receptors here all came from an adult woman who had mild COVID-19 (a few samples of this study predate the infection). Cell type and time point are not known. Both conserved end residues are part of each CDR3. D genes are given only for firm matches. Only part of the rows carry a size: once, few, many, or a class if the clone is expanded.

v_call	clone_size	d_call	j_call	cdr3_nt	cdr3_aa
TRBV15	NA	NA	TRBJ1-3	TGTGCCACCAGCAGAGTGGGGGACACCTCCTCTGGAAACACCATATATTTT	CATSRVGDTSSGNTIYF
TRBV7-6	few	TRBD1	TRBJ2-7	TGTGCCAGCAGCTTGATGCAGGGGGTCTACGAGCAGTACTTC	CASSLMQGVYEQYF
TRBV5-4	NA	TRBD1	TRBJ1-1	TGTGCCAGCAGCTTGTCGGGGACAGTCGGGGAAGCTTTCTTT	CASSLSGTVGEAFF
TRBV4-1	NA	TRBD1	TRBJ2-7	TGCGCCAGCAGCCAAGGTAGGGGGCGTAACGAGCAGTACTTC	CASSQGRGRNEQYF
TRBV30	NA	TRBD1	TRBJ2-3	TGTGCCTGGGGACAGGGGATCCCAGATACGCAGTATTTT	CAWGQGIPDTQYF
TRBV7-9	NA	NA	TRBJ2-5	TGTGCCAGCAGCTTAGCGATAGGCCAAGAGACCCAGTACTTC	CASSLAIGQETQYF
TRBV7-3	few	NA	TRBJ1-2	TGTGCCAGCAGCCCGCCAACAGGGAACTATGGCTACACCTTC	CASSPPTGNYGYTF
TRBV7-9	NA	NA	TRBJ2-7	TGTGCCAGCAGCTTAGACGTGGTTTCCGAGCAGTACTTC	CASSLDVVSEQYF
TRBV10-3	few	TRBD1	TRBJ1-1	TGTGCCATCAGTAAGACAGGGGGCCAGGAAGCTTTCTTT	CAISKTGGQEAFF
TRBV18	many	TRBD2	TRBJ2-7	TGTGCCAGCTCACCAAGTCTCCTAGCGGGACCATCCTACGAGCAGTACTTC	CASSPSLLAGPSYEQYF
TRBV15	NA	TRBD2	TRBJ2-5	TGTGCCACCAGCAGAGCAGGGGGGACTAGCGGGGGAGAGACCCAGTACTTC	CATSRAGGTSGGETQYF
TRBV24-1	NA	NA	TRBJ2-5	TGTGCCTCCGCAACGACGGTGAGCGGAACCCAGTACTTC	CASATTVSGTQYF
TRBV19	NA	NA	TRBJ2-7	TGTGCCAGTAGTGAAACAGGGTTCTCTACCTACGAGCAGTACTTC	CASSETGFSTYEQYF
TRBV7-6	few	NA	TRBJ1-1	TGTGCCAGCAGCTTAGAAGGCGGGGGTCGCCGGGCTTTCTTT	CASSLEGGGRRAFF
TRBV27	NA	TRBD1	TRBJ2-1	TGTGCCAGCAGTTTATCGTACGGGACAGGGGTGAATTACAATGAGCAGTTCTTC	CASSLSYGTGVNYNEQFF
TRBV10-3	many	NA	TRBJ2-3	TGTGCCATCAGTGAAGGGAGTGGGCGGAGCACAGATACGCAGTATTTT	CAISEGSGRSTDTQYF
TRBV7-6	NA	TRBD2	TRBJ2-1	TGTGCCAGCAGCGAGAGGGCTAGCGGGAGGAATGAGCAGTTCTTC	CASSERASGRNEQFF
TRBV5-1	many	TRBD2	TRBJ2-1	TGCGCCAGCAGCGAACTAGCGGGAGGGGAGTTCTTC	CASSELAGGEFF
TRBV20-1	few	NA	TRBJ2-5	TGCAGTGCTAAGCACGAGACCCAGTACTTC	CSAKHETQYF
TRBV6-6	NA	NA	TRBJ2-1	TGTGCCAGCAGTTACGATCACCAGGGGGGTTTCTACAATGAGCAGTTCTTC	CASSYDHQGGFYNEQFF
TRBV7-9	few	TRBD1	TRBJ1-1	TGTGCCAGCAGCTTGCCGGGACAGGGTCATATTACTGAAGCTTTCTTT	CASSLPGQGHITEAFF
TRBV20-1	NA	TRBD2	TRBJ2-7	TGCAGTGCTGGCGCTGCTAGCGGGAGGGCCGAATACGAGCAGTACTTC	CSAGAASGRAEYEQYF
TRBV11-2	few	TRBD2	TRBJ2-5	TGTGCCAGCAGCCCAGTCGGGGGGGTAGAAACAGAGACCCAGTACTTC	CASSPVGGVETETQYF
TRBV15	once	NA	TRBJ2-2	TGTGCCACCGGGTGGACCGGGGAGCTGTTTTTT	CATGWTGELFF
TRBV28	NA	NA	TRBJ2-1	TGTGCCAGCAGTTCCTTACGGGGGTGGGAGCAGTTCTTC	CASSSLRGWEQFF
TRBV7-8	few	NA	TRBJ2-7	TGTGCCAGCAGCCTTAAGGACGGGAACCCTTTCTACGAGCAGTACTTC	CASSLKDGNPFYEQYF
TRBV20-1	few	NA	TRBJ2-3	TGCAGTCCGATGCCAGGGATCAGTTCAGATACGCAGTATTTT	CSPMPGISSDTQYF
TRBV6-2/TRBV6-3	NA	NA	TRBJ1-5	TGTGCCAGCACGGAGGCTAGCAATCAGACCCAGCATTTT	CASTEASNQTQHF
TRBV5-1	few	TRBD1	TRBJ1-1	TGCGCCAGCAGCTTGGCGACAGGGGTGAACACTGAAGCTTTCTTT	CASSLATGVNTEAFF
TRBV7-9	NA	NA	TRBJ2-1	TGTGCCTGGCGGGGAGGGGGCCCCTACAATGAGCAGTTCTTC	CAWRGGGPYNEQFF
TRBV3-1	NA	TRBD1	TRBJ1-1	TGTGCCAGCAGCCAGTTGACAGGGGGCACTGAAGCTTTCTTT	CASSQLTGGTEAFF
TRBV2	NA	TRBD1	TRBJ1-1	TGTGCCAGCAGCGCCGGGACAGGGGGCCTGAACACTGAAGCTTTCTTT	CASSAGTGGLNTEAFF
TRBV7-2	NA	NA	TRBJ2-7	TGTGCCAGCAGCCGGTATTCCTACGAGCAGTACTTC	CASSRYSYEQYF
TRBV7-8	NA	NA	TRBJ1-2	TGTGCCAGCAGCTCCCAGGGGTGGGAGGCTGGCTACACCTTC	CASSSQGWEAGYTF
TRBV27	NA	NA	TRBJ1-2	TGTGCCAGTTCCGGGGGGGCCTATGGCTACACCTTC	CASSGGAYGYTF
TRBV10-3	few	TRBD1	TRBJ1-2	TGTGCCATCAGTGGGGCGACAGGGACCTATGGCTACACCTTC	CAISGATGTYGYTF
TRBV29-1	NA	NA	TRBJ2-1	TGCAGCGTCAAGACCAGAAACTACAATGAGCAGTTCTTC	CSVKTRNYNEQFF
TRBV11-3	few	NA	TRBJ2-1	TGTGCCAGCAGCTCCTACGGGTATGAGCAGTTCTTC	CASSSYGYEQFF
TRBV18	few	TRBD2	TRBJ2-2	TGTGCCAGCTCACCCGGAGCGGGGGCGAACACCGGGGAGCTGTTTTTT	CASSPGAGANTGELFF